The clone carrying this T cell receptor beta chain showed up just once. The data belong to a study of blood T cell repertoires in COVID-19. Study information: Samples taken during acute and convalescent COVID-19 were collected in the United States, Italy and Spain. In each case, the material was cDNA or gDNA derived from T cells, B-cell-depleted T cells, or PBMCs.

The V and J ends lost 0 bases and 4 bases respectively, with 10 bases between them. Germline V gives CDR1 SGHRS, CDR2 YFSETQ. This CDR3 has 15 amino acids. Authors' analysis steps: Estimated nucleated cell counts came from reference gene primer amplification. The repertoire was sequenced with immunoSEQ multiplex PCR; TCRdb's copy has only in-frame clones and lacks some. V, J and clone size are those of that table, while D and trimming were read from the DNA. Seen here are 95,000 to 100,000 clones, around 85% observed once, and the top ten hold around 1.9%. The sequencing sample was made of peripheral blood. This chain links TRBV5-1 with TRBJ2-2; tentative D call: TRBD1 (5 bases). This clonotype was obtained from a woman in her 70s with active or convalescent COVID-19. The chain's CDR3 is CASSLVPGPTGELFF. As DNA, the CDR3 is TGCGCCAGCAGCTTGGTTCCAGGGCCCACCGGGGAGCTGTTTTTT.